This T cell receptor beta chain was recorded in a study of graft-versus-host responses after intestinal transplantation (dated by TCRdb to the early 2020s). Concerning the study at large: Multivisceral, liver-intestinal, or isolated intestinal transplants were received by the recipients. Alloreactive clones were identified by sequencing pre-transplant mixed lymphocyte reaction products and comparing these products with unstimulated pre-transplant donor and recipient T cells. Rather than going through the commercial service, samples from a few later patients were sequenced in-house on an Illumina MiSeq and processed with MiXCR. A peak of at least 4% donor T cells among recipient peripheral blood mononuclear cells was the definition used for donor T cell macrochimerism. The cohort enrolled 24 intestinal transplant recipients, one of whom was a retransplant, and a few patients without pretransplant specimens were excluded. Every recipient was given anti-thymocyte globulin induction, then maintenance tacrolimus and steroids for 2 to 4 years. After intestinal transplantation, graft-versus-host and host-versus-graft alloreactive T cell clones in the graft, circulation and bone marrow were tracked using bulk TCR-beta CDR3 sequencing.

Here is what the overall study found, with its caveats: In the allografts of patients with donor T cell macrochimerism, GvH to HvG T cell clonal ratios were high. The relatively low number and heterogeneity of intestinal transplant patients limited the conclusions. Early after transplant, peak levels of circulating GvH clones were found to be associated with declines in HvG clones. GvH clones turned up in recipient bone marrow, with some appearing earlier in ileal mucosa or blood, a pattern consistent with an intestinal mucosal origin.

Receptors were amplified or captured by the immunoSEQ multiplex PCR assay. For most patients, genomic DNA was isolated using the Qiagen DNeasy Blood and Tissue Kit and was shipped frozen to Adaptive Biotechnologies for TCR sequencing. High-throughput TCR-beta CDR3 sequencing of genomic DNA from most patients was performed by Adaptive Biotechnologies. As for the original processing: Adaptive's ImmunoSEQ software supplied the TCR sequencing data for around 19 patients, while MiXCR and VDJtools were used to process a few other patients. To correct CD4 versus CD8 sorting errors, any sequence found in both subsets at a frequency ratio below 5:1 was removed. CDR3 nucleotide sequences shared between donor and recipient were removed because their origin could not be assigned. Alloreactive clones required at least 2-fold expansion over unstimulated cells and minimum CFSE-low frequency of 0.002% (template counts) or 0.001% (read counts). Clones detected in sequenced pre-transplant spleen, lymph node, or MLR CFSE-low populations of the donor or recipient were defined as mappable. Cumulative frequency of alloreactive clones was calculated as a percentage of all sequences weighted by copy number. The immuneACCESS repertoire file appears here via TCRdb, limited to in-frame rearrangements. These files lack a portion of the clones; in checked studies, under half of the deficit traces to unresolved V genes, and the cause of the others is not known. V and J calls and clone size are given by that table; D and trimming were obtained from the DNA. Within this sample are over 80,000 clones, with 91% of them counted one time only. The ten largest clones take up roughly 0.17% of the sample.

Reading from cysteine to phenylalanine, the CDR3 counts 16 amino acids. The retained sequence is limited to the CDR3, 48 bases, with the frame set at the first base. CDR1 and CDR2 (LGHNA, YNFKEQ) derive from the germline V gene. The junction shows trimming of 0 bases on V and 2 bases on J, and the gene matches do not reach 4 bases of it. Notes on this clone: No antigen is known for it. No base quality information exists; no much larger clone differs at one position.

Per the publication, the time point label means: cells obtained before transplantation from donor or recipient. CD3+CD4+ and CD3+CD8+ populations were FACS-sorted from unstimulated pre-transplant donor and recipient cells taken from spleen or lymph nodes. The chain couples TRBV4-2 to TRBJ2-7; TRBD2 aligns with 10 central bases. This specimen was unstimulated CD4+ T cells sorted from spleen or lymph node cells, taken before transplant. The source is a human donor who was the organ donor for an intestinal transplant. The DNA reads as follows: TGTGCCAGCAGCCAAGATTCGAGCGGGGGGGCCTACGAGCAGTACTTC. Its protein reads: CASSQDSSGGAYEQYF.